The 32 T cell receptor beta chains presented below share a single source sample, sequenced in a study of cytomegalovirus exposure and HLA in healthy donors. Generated by immunoSEQ multiplex PCR, the TCRdb table keeps only in-frame clones and is missing some. Of 150,000 to 200,000 clones listed, less than 95% are singletons. The specimen was PBMCs. The receptors stem from a woman in her late teens or twenties in good health and CMV-seropositive.

The V gene is TRBV6-5, the J gene TRBJ1-3; D unclear. This CDR3 has 10 amino acids. CDR1 and CDR2 (germline): MNHEY, SVGAGI. V shed 8 bases and J shed 8 bases, with 7 bases lying between them. In DNA form, the CDR3 reads TGTGCCAGCCACGGGGACACCATATATTTT. Protein: CASHGDTIYF.

This chain's CDR3 is CASSVGQVNQETQYF. The CDR3 region has the DNA TGTGCCAGCAGTGTGGGGCAGGTAAACCAAGAGACCCAGTACTTC. The chain uses TRBV2 and TRBJ2-5, with D perhaps TRBD1 (5 bases). The length of the CDR3 is 15 residues. Germline CDR1 and CDR2: SNHLY and FYNNEI. V was shortened by 4 bases and J by 0 bases, with 12 bases between the two germline ends.

This rearrangement joins TRBV5-1 to TRBJ1-4; 8 nucleotides match TRBD1. The CDR3 has 15 amino acids. Trimming at V came to 4 bases and at J to 3 bases, leaving 5 bases not matched to a gene. CDR1 SGHRS and CDR2 YFSETQ come from the germline V gene. The CDR3 sequence: CASSPDRGANEKLFF. CDR3 bases: TGCGCCAGCAGCCCCGACAGGGGCGCTAATGAAAAACTGTTTTTT.

The chain joins TRBV6-5 to TRBJ2-5; maybe TRBD2 (6 bases). Between the trimmed V and J ends, which lost 0 bases and 4 bases, there was a span of 12 bases. Germline-derived CDR1 and CDR2 are MNHEY and SVGAGI. This CDR3 contains 15 residues. The CDR3: CASSYSRIAAETQYF. In nucleotides, the CDR3 is TGTGCCAGCAGTTACTCGAGAATAGCGGCAGAGACCCAGTACTTC.

The rearrangement joins TRBV28 to TRBJ2-3; 11 bases fit TRBD2. In germline, CDR1 is MDHEN, CDR2 SYDVKM. V shed 5 bases and J 6 bases; nucleotides not matched to a gene: 13. The CDR3 has 17 residues. The CDR3 nucleotides read TGTGCCAGCAGTAGTAGCGGGAGGGCCCCTCCGGTGGATACGCAGTATTTT. It is translated as CASSSSGRAPPVDTQYF.

The chain employs TRBV5-6 and TRBJ1-1; D perhaps matches TRBD1 (5 bases). The germline V gene has CDR1 SGHDT and CDR2 YYEEEE. This CDR3 contains 15 residues. Trimming pared 1 base from V and 0 bases from J, leaving 10 bases between. This CDR3 reads CASSLPDRMNTEAFF. DNA of the CDR3: TGTGCCAGCAGCTTGCCCGACAGAATGAACACTGAAGCTTTCTTT.

The chain combines TRBV4-2 with TRBJ2-5, with D perhaps matching TRBD1 (6 bases). From germline, CDR1 is LGHNA and CDR2 YNFKEQ. The V end was cut by 1 base, the J end by 2 bases, with 14 bases between. This CDR3 is 16 amino acids long. The CDR3 spells CASSQAPGHQQETQYF. The CDR3, as DNA: TGTGCCAGCAGCCAAGCACCGGGACACCAACAAGAGACCCAGTACTTC.

V usage is TRBV9 and J usage is TRBJ1-4; 7 bases are a match to TRBD1. V shed 2 bases and J 0 bases; nucleotides not matched to a gene: 1. CDR3 length: 15 amino acids. Germline loops: CDR1 SGDLS, CDR2 YYNGEE. CDR3 sequence reads: CASSVGQTTNEKLFF. In nucleotides, the CDR3 is TGTGCCAGCAGCGTGGGACAGACAACTAATGAAAAACTGTTTTTT.

This clone has more than one count but fewer than ten. The chain combines TRBV7-9 with TRBJ2-7, with D possibly TRBD2 on 5 matching bases. In germline, CDR1 is SEHNR, CDR2 FQNEAQ (reference sequence). This CDR3 contains 12 residues. V shed 5 bases and J shed 6 bases, with 11 bases lying between them. CDR3 protein: CASSRELSEQYF. CDR3 DNA sequence: TGTGCCAGCAGCAGGGAGTTGAGCGAGCAGTACTTC.

The gene calls are TRBV23-1 and TRBJ2-3, with 7 bases fitting TRBD1. TRBV23-1 is recorded as an ORF, its role being uncertain. The CDR3 contains 18 residues. Unmatched junction bases numbered 9, after V lost 0 bases and J lost 0 bases. The CDR3 nucleotides read TGCGCCAGCAGTCAATCCGCCATCCCGGGACAGAGCACAGATACGCAGTATTTT. The encoded protein is CASSQSAIPGQSTDTQYF.

This clone was seen once. The chain is built from TRBV10-3 and TRBJ2-1; 12 bases fit TRBD2. Losses at the gene ends were 9 bases for V and 6 bases for J; bases not matched to a gene: 21. This CDR3 region has 19 residues. CDR1 and CDR2 (germline): ENHRY, SYGVKD. The CDR3 DNA follows: TGTGCCATTACGTCGAGGCGGAGGCTAGCGGGAGGGCCGATCAATGAGCAGTTCTTC. This encodes CAITSRRRLAGGPINEQFF.

DNA of the CDR3: TGTGCCAGCTCACCAAATACAGGGGGTCCGGCAGCTTTCTTT. It yields the protein CASSPNTGGPAAFF. This chain connects TRBV18 to TRBJ1-1, with 8 bases aligning to TRBD1. The CDR3 is 14 amino acids. Germline trimming cut 2 bases from V and 10 bases from J; bases unmatched to any gene: 9. Germline CDR1 and CDR2: KGHSH and LQKENI.

This chain joins TRBV7-6 and TRBJ2-3; tentative D call: TRBD2 (5 bases). Germline values: CDR1 SGHVS, CDR2 FNYEAQ. V was cut by 3 bases and J by 0 bases, with 7 bases left in between. The CDR3 is 14 amino acids. Written as DNA, the CDR3 is TGTGCCAGCAGCTTTACGGGGAGCACAGATACGCAGTATTTT. Its protein product is CASSFTGSTDTQYF.

This clone was seen more than once but under ten times. The chain employs TRBV6-1 and TRBJ2-4; tentatively, D is TRBD2 (5 bases). CDR1 and CDR2 from the germline V gene are MNHNS and SASEGT. V was shortened by 3 bases and J by 6 bases, with 6 bases between the two germline ends. CDR3 length: 12 amino acids. The CDR3 is CASSDEGNIQYF. The CDR3 DNA sequence: TGTGCCAGCAGTGACGAGGGAAACATTCAGTACTTC.

The V gene is TRBV28, the J gene TRBJ1-5; 8 nucleotides align to TRBD1. J lost 1 base, V lost 2 bases, and 10 bases had no gene match. Germline CDR1 MDHEN, CDR2 SYDVKM. CDR3 length: 18 amino acids. Here the CDR3 reads CASSLSRQGARSNQPQHF. CDR3 coding DNA: TGTGCCAGCAGTTTAAGTCGGCAGGGGGCACGAAGCAATCAGCCCCAGCATTTT.

This chain's CDR3 is CASSFLFSPYEQYF. DNA for the CDR3: TGTGCCAGCAGTTTTTTGTTCAGTCCCTACGAGCAGTACTTC. The chain recombines TRBV28 with TRBJ2-7; D unclear. Trimming took 3 bases from V and 2 from J, leaving 11 bases between them. The CDR3 is made up of 14 amino acids. From germline, CDR1 is MDHEN and CDR2 SYDVKM. Full variable domain (rest looked up from reference TRBV28 and TRBJ2-7): DVKVTQSSRYLVKRTGEKVFLECVQDMDHENMFWYRQDPGLGLRLIYFSYDVKMKEKGDIPEGYSVSREKKERFSLILESASTNQTSMYLCASSFLFSPYEQYFGPGTRLTVT.

The chain has TRBV6-4 and TRBJ1-5, with D tentatively TRBD1 (5 bases). The V gene's germline CDR1 is MRHNA and CDR2 SNTAGT. V dropped 3 bases and J dropped 2 bases, with 8 bases sitting between them. The CDR3 contains 14 residues. The CDR3 sequence is CASSEGPRNQPQHF. The CDR3 coding sequence is TGTGCCAGCAGTGAGGGGCCCCGCAATCAGCCCCAGCATTTT.

V gene TRBV7-8 combines with J gene TRBJ2-7; perhaps TRBD1 as D (6 bases). In germline, CDR1 is SGHVS, CDR2 FQNEAQ. V was pared by 5 bases and J by 3 bases, with 14 bases between. This CDR3 spans 14 amino acids. The CDR3 DNA is TGTGCCAGCAGCGAGGGGGTTGCAATCTACGAGCAGTACTTC. Translated: CASSEGVAIYEQYF. The entire variable domain, with the rest obtained from reference TRBV7-8 and TRBJ2-7, is as follows: GAGVSQSPRYKVAKRGQDVALRCDPISGHVSLFWYQQALGQGPEFLTYFQNEAQLDKSGLPSDRFFAERPEGSVSTLKIQRTQQEDSAVYLCASSEGVAIYEQYFGPGTRLTVT.

The table lists this clone with a count of one. The chain is built from TRBV25-1 and TRBJ2-3; 11 bases fit TRBD2. This CDR3 contains 18 residues. With 1 base clipped from V and 6 bases from J, the junction kept 12 bases outside the gene matches. CDR1 is MGHDK and CDR2 is SYGVNS in the germline V gene. CDR3 coding DNA: TGTGCCAGCAGTGAATCTAGTCTAACTAGCGGGAGTGAGGATACGCAGTATTTT. The encoded protein is CASSESSLTSGSEDTQYF.

In its sample, this clone was seen once. The chain carries TRBV9 and TRBJ2-3; 9 bases are a match to TRBD2. V trimming: 3 bases; J trimming: 2 bases; junction bases outside the gene matches: 7. This CDR3 has 16 amino acids. Germline values: CDR1 SGDLS, CDR2 YYNGEE. This CDR3 reads CASSGQTSGYTDTQYF. In nucleotides, the CDR3 is TGTGCCAGCAGCGGCCAGACTAGCGGATACACAGATACGCAGTATTTT.

Written as DNA, the CDR3 is TGTGCCAGCAGCTTAGCCCGCGGGGCATCAGGGGCCAACGTCCTGACTTTC. This translates into CASSLARGASGANVLTF. The chain is built from TRBV7-9 and TRBJ2-6; the D gene is possibly TRBD2 (6 bases). The germline V gene has CDR1 SEHNR and CDR2 FQNEAQ (reference sequence). With 0 bases removed from V and 4 bases from J, the gap between germline ends came to 13 bases. The CDR3 contains 17 residues.

This chain uses TRBV12-5 with TRBJ1-2; D is ambiguous. V was clipped by 4 bases and J by 0 bases, with 18 bases between them. This CDR3 has 17 amino acids. Germline V gene data show CDR1 as LGHNT and CDR2 as FRNRAP. The CDR3 DNA reads as TGTGCTAGTGGTTCCTTCGAGACACCTCTTTCTAACTATGGCTACACCTTC. Translation gives CASGSFETPLSNYGYTF.

The chain employs TRBV12-5 and TRBJ2-1, with 10 bases matching TRBD2. The CDR3 has 17 amino acids. Germline V gene lookup returns CDR1 LGHNT and CDR2 FRNRAP. Unmatched junction bases numbered 3, after V lost 0 bases and J lost 1 base. The CDR3 DNA reads TGTGCTAGTGGTTTGGTTGGACTAGCGGAATCCTACAATGAGCAGTTCTTC. Its translation is CASGLVGLAESYNEQFF.

V usage is TRBV18 and J usage is TRBJ2-1, with D perhaps TRBD1 (6 bases). The V and J ends lost 2 bases and 4 bases respectively, with 9 bases between them. The CDR3 runs to 14 residues. Germline CDR1 is KGHSH and CDR2 is LQKENI. The CDR3 nucleotides are TGTGCCAGCTCACCAGGACAGACATACAATGAGCAGTTCTTC. Encoded protein: CASSPGQTYNEQFF.

For this clone: One junction end disagrees with the germline gene, perhaps due to a read error. This chain connects TRBV18 to TRBJ2-7, with TRBD1 matching 9 bases. CDR1 KGHSH and CDR2 LQKENI come from the germline V gene. The CDR3 has 15 amino acids. CDR3 residues: CASSPLGQGSSEQYF. The CDR3 DNA sequence: TGTGCCAGCTCACCACTCGGACAGGGGTCCTCCGAGCAGTACTTC. Supplemented by reference TRBV18 and TRBJ2-7, the full variable domain reads NAGVMQNPRHLVRRRGQEARLRCSPMKGHSHVYWYRQLPEEGLKFMVYLQKENIIDESGMPKERFSAEFPKEGPSILRIQQVVRGDSAAYFCASSPLGQGSSEQYFGPGTRLTVT.

The V gene is TRBV7-8, the J gene TRBJ2-7; no reliable D call. The CDR3 sequence is 13 residues long. Germline CDR1 is SGHVS and CDR2 is FQNEAQ. V was clipped by 5 bases and J by 4 bases, with 12 bases between them. Here the CDR3 DNA reads TGTGCCAGCAGCGGCCTCGCAATATACGAGCAGTACTTC. Translation gives CASSGLAIYEQYF.

A single count supports this clone. This chain joins TRBV11-2 and TRBJ1-4; no reliable D call. Trimming removed 1 base at V and 0 bases at J, with 6 bases between. CDR1 SGHAT and CDR2 FQNNGV come from the germline V gene. The CDR3 is 15 residues long. CDR3 residues: CASSLGQSTNEKLFF. Here the CDR3 DNA reads TGTGCCAGCAGCTTAGGGCAGTCAACTAATGAAAAACTGTTTTTT.

This chain connects TRBV19 to TRBJ1-5, with D maybe TRBD1 (6 bases). The V end was cut by 4 bases, the J end by 6 bases, with 13 bases between. CDR3 size: 14 residues. Per the germline V gene, CDR1 is LNHDA and CDR2 is SQIVND (reference sequence). This CDR3 is CASSNGQFGQPQHF. The CDR3 nucleotides read TGTGCCAGTAGTAACGGACAGTTCGGTCAGCCCCAGCATTTT.

This chain connects TRBV5-1 to TRBJ2-2, with D uncertain. Germline V CDR1 and CDR2: SGHRS, YFSETQ. The CDR3 extends over 13 amino acids. The V gene lost 0 bases and the J gene lost 3 bases, with 3 bases spanning the gap. This CDR3 reads CASSLADTGELFF. CDR3 nucleotide sequence: TGCGCCAGCAGCTTGGCGGACACCGGGGAGCTGTTTTTT.

The chain employs TRBV29-1 and TRBJ2-7; 13 positions agree with TRBD2. Germline CDR1 and CDR2: SQVTM and ANQGSEA. The V gene end was trimmed by 6 bases and the J gene end by 2 bases; junction bases not matched to a gene: 4. CDR3 length: 14 residues. CDR3 loop: CSVRLAGGPYEQYF. The CDR3 DNA reads TGCAGCGTCCGACTAGCGGGAGGCCCCTACGAGCAGTACTTC.

This clone was seen a handful of times. The rearrangement links TRBV7-8 to TRBJ1-5; D may be TRBD1 (6 bases). Germline values: CDR1 SGHVS, CDR2 FQNEAQ. Deletions cut 6 bases from V and 6 bases from J, with 12 bases between. The CDR3 sequence is 13 residues long. The DNA for the CDR3 is TGTGCCAGCAGAGGGCAGGGGAGTCAGCCCCAGCATTTT. This codes for CASRGQGSQPQHF. The entire variable domain, with the rest obtained from reference TRBV7-8 and TRBJ1-5, is as follows: GAGVSQSPRYKVAKRGQDVALRCDPISGHVSLFWYQQALGQGPEFLTYFQNEAQLDKSGLPSDRFFAERPEGSVSTLKIQRTQQEDSAVYLCASRGQGSQPQHFGDGTRLSIL.

This chain links TRBV7-9 with TRBJ1-1, with D possibly matching TRBD1 (6 bases). Between the trimmed V and J ends, which lost 0 bases and 10 bases, there was a span of 12 bases. CDR1 SEHNR and CDR2 FQNEAQ come from the germline V gene (reference sequence). There are 13 residues in the CDR3. The CDR3 loop is CASSLAGGAGAFF. CDR3 in DNA: TGTGCCAGCAGCTTAGCCGGGGGGGCCGGAGCTTTCTTT.